The sample holds many counts of the clone carrying this TCR beta chain. Its specificity is not known. These data originate in a study of T cells after yellow fever vaccination. Study summary: Those fractions that held only low numbers of cells were prepared using the SMART-Seq v4 Ultra Low Input RNA kit. Study-wide points: In post-booster samples, most primary-vaccination clones reappeared (approximately 96% CD4, 88% CD8). Weaker, the secondary response peaked sooner, at day 5 versus 15.

TCRdb re-called the 5' RACE reads with MiXCR, one entry per CDR3 protein. The sample gives around 320,000 distinct CDR3 sequences, about 10% of which show up once; about 3% is in the top ten. The V gene's germline CDR1 is SGHRS and CDR2 YFSETQ. Trimming pared 4 bases from V and 4 bases from J, leaving 14 bases between. CDR3 length equals 14 residues. This chain uses TRBV5-1 with TRBJ2-5, with D possibly TRBD2 on 5 matching bases. This sequence was found in a man younger than 30 who received the YFV17D yellow fever vaccine. The sequencing here drew on CD4+ T cells sorted from PBMCs, taken 5 days after the yellow fever booster vaccination. In nucleotides, the CDR3 is TGCGCCAGCAGCAGCCCCGAGGGTGGAGAGACCCAGTACTTC. This encodes CASSSPEGGETQYF. Complete variable domain (other parts from reference TRBV5-1 and TRBJ2-5): KAGVTQTPRYLIKTRGQQVTLSCSPISGHRSVSWYQQTPGQGLQFLFEYFSETQRNKGNFPGRFSGRQFSNSRSEMNVSTLELGDSALYLCASSSPEGGETQYFGPGTRLLVL.